A selection of T cell receptor beta chains follows, all from one sample in a study of blood T cell repertoires in COVID-19. Profiled with immunoSEQ multiplex PCR; TCRdb holds only in-frame clones, not every one. The sample lists around 310,000 clones; 85% to 90% were seen once. Sequencing used PBMCs or T cells enriched from blood (not recorded which). The source of these receptors is a woman in her twenties or thirties who had recovered from COVID-19. The CDR3 runs from the conserved cysteine through the conserved F or W. Each record gives: V gene, J gene, clone size, D gene, CDR3 protein, CDR3 DNA. D genes are given only for firm matches. The size of a clone is reported for some rows only, either as once, few or many, or as a class for expanded clones.

>TRBV6-1|TRBJ2-1|-|TRBD2
CASSDGGRAVNEQFF
TGTGCCAGCAGTGACGGCGGGAGGGCCGTTAATGAGCAGTTCTTC
>TRBV27|TRBJ1-1|-|-
CATTLTGGGNTEAFF
TGTGCCACCACTTTGACAGGAGGCGGTAACACTGAAGCTTTCTTT
>TRBV4-2|TRBJ1-6|few|TRBD1
CASSQDPTGGGSPLHF
TGTGCCAGCAGCCAAGACCCGACAGGGGGAGGTTCACCCCTCCACTTT
>TRBV27|TRBJ2-1|-|TRBD2
CASSLSGEYNEQFF
TGTGCCAGCAGTTTAAGCGGGGAGTACAATGAGCAGTTCTTC
>TRBV11-3|TRBJ2-7|few|-
CASSHLGQGDEQYF
TGTGCCAGCAGCCACCTGGGGCAGGGCGACGAGCAGTACTTC
>TRBV7-9|TRBJ2-2|-|TRBD1
CASRQGSNTGELFF
TGTGCCAGCCGACAGGGTTCGAACACCGGGGAGCTGTTTTTT
>TRBV6-5|TRBJ2-5|few|TRBD1
CASSATGEETQYF
TGTGCCAGCAGCGCGACAGGGGAAGAGACCCAGTACTTC
>TRBV24-1|TRBJ2-7|-|-
CATSDGHRYEQYF
TGTGCCACCAGTGATGGACACCGGTACGAGCAGTACTTC
>TRBV7-3|TRBJ2-1|-|TRBD2
CASSLNSGSHNEQFF
TGTGCCAGCAGCTTAAATAGCGGGAGCCACAATGAGCAGTTCTTC
>TRBV7-3|TRBJ2-1|-|TRBD2
CASTPAASGLNNEQFF
TGTGCCAGCACCCCGGCGGCTAGCGGGCTGAACAATGAGCAGTTCTTC
>TRBV28|TRBJ2-1|-|TRBD1
CASSLEDREDNEQFF
TGTGCCAGCAGTTTAGAAGACAGGGAAGACAATGAGCAGTTCTTC
>TRBV5-5|TRBJ2-3|-|TRBD2
CASSERLAETTDTQYF
TGTGCCAGCAGCGAGAGACTAGCGGAAACCACAGATACGCAGTATTTT
>TRBV5-5|TRBJ1-3|-|-
CASSLAPGVSGNTIYF
TGTGCCAGCAGCTTGGCGCCCGGGGTCTCTGGAAACACCATATATTTT
>TRBV13|TRBJ1-2|few|-
CASSSYRSGEGGYTF
TGTGCCAGCAGCTCCTACAGATCAGGGGAGGGTGGCTACACCTTC
>TRBV18|TRBJ2-5|-|-
CASSPPFQGAQYF
TGTGCCAGCTCACCACCATTCCAGGGCGCCCAGTACTTC
>TRBV27|TRBJ2-1|-|-
CASSPGTTYNEQFF
TGTGCCAGCAGTCCCGGGACAACGTACAATGAGCAGTTCTTC
>TRBV9|TRBJ1-2|-|-
CASSTGFRGYTF
TGTGCCAGCAGTACGGGGTTCCGTGGCTACACCTTC
>TRBV7-9|TRBJ2-7|-|TRBD2
CASSVTGLAGVEQYF
TGTGCCAGCAGCGTGACGGGACTAGCGGGAGTTGAGCAGTACTTC
>TRBV7-9|TRBJ2-3|few|-
CASRRSLEGSDTQYF
TGTGCCAGCAGGCGGAGCCTCGAGGGATCAGATACGCAGTATTTT
>TRBV27|TRBJ2-5|-|TRBD2
CASSSGSRETQYF
TGTGCCAGCAGTAGCGGGAGTCGAGAGACCCAGTACTTC
>TRBV5-1|TRBJ1-4|few|TRBD1
CASSLDGTAFNEKLFF
TGCGCCAGCAGCTTGGACGGGACAGCTTTTAATGAAAAACTGTTTTTT
>TRBV7-9|TRBJ2-1|-|-
CASSQGGGIDEQFF
TGTGCCAGCAGCCAAGGGGGCGGGATAGATGAGCAGTTCTTC
>TRBV7-6|TRBJ1-5|-|TRBD1
CASSLAFGTGDNQPQHF
TGTGCCAGCAGCTTAGCGTTTGGGACAGGAGACAATCAGCCCCAGCATTTT
>TRBV19|TRBJ1-5|few|TRBD1
CASSILGQIDQPQHF
TGTGCCAGTAGTATCCTGGGACAGATAGATCAGCCCCAGCATTTT
>TRBV6-5|TRBJ2-3|-|TRBD1
CASRDRGSTDTQYF
TGTGCCAGCAGAGACAGGGGTAGCACAGATACGCAGTATTTT
>TRBV5-1|TRBJ2-1|-|-
CASSLAGVVYNEQFF
TGCGCCAGCAGCTTGGCGGGAGTTGTCTACAATGAGCAGTTCTTC
>TRBV28|TRBJ1-1|-|-
CASSSGHFEAFF
TGTGCCAGCAGTTCCGGACACTTCGAAGCTTTCTTT
>TRBV11-2|TRBJ2-7|-|-
CASTRGGYSSYEQYF
TGTGCCAGCACCCGCGGGGGCTATAGCTCCTACGAGCAGTACTTC
>TRBV20-1|TRBJ2-1|-|-
CSASGDNEQFF
TGCAGTGCTAGCGGGGACAATGAGCAGTTCTTC
>TRBV11-2|TRBJ2-1|-|TRBD2
CASNAGAGNEQFF
TGTGCCAGCAACGCGGGAGCGGGCAATGAGCAGTTCTTC
>TRBV11-2|TRBJ2-6|-|TRBD1
CASSLSTGQYSGANVLTF
TGTGCCAGCAGCTTATCGACAGGGCAATACTCTGGGGCCAACGTCCTGACTTTC
>TRBV28|TRBJ1-5|-|TRBD1
CASRGQVSNQPQHF
TGTGCCAGCAGAGGACAGGTGAGCAATCAGCCCCAGCATTTT
>TRBV19|TRBJ1-2|-|-
CASSIVGGINYGYTF
TGTGCCAGTAGTATAGTTGGAGGGATCAACTATGGCTACACCTTC
>TRBV4-1|TRBJ2-3|-|-
CASSQERAGVGTDTQYF
TGCGCCAGCAGCCAAGAGAGGGCAGGGGTTGGCACAGATACGCAGTATTTT
>TRBV7-3|TRBJ1-2|-|TRBD1
CASSMYTGVDYGYTF
TGTGCCAGCAGCATGTACACAGGGGTCGACTATGGCTACACCTTC
>TRBV11-2|TRBJ2-7|-|-
CASSLVRVRGPSYEQYF
TGTGCCAGCAGCTTAGTGCGTGTCAGAGGGCCCTCCTACGAGCAGTACTTC
>TRBV21-1|TRBJ1-5|-|-
CASATWTGSRQPQHF
TGTGCCAGCGCCACTTGGACAGGAAGCCGTCAGCCCCAGCATTTT
>TRBV7-9|TRBJ1-4|-|-
CASSTRGGNEKLFF
TGTGCCAGCAGCACGAGGGGGGGTAATGAAAAACTGTTTTTT
>TRBV12-3/TRBV12-4|TRBJ2-7|-|-
CASGADQYEQYF
TGTGCCAGTGGAGCGGATCAATACGAGCAGTACTTC
>TRBV6-5|TRBJ1-2|-|-
CASSSTAYYGYTF
TGTGCCAGCAGTTCTACAGCTTACTATGGCTACACCTTC
>TRBV5-6|TRBJ2-2|-|-
CASSLGRDGKLFF
TGTGCCAGCAGCTTGGGGCGGGATGGTAAGCTGTTTTTT
>TRBV3-1/TRBV3-2|TRBJ1-1|-|-
CASSPLYSPHRGTEAFF
TGTGCCAGCAGCCCCCTCTATTCGCCCCACCGGGGCACTGAAGCTTTCTTT